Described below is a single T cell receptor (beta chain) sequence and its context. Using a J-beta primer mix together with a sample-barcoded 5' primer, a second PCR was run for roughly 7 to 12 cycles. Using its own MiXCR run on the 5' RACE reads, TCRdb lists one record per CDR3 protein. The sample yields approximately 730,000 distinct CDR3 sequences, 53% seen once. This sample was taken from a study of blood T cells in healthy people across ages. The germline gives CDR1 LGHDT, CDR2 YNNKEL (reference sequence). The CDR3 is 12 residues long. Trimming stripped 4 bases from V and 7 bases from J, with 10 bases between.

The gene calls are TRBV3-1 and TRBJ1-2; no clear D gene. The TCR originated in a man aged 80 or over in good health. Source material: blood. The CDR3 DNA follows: TGTGCCAGCAGCCCCACTCCCCGTGGCTACACCTTC. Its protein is CASSPTPRGYTF.